This T cell receptor (beta chain) derives from a study of T cells in Graves' hyperthyroidism and ophthalmopathy. Study findings and constraints: Within blood appeared most thyroid clonotypes that had expanded above 0.001. The model foresaw ophthalmopathy a median around 6 months prior to onset. Ophthalmopathy cases were set apart from stable hyperthyroidism by a 13 V-J model.

As regards this clonotype: Its antigen is unidentified.

Uncontrolled infection, other autoimmune disease, pregnancy or lactation excluded patients. RNA transcripts gave rise to amplified TCR beta CDR3 regions. With the HTBI primer set, the TCR CDR3 went through a first round of RT-PCR. MiXCR, applied by TCRdb to the multiplex PCR reads, yields one record per CDR3 protein. The sample lists over 500,000 distinct CDR3 sequences; 40% to 50% were seen once. The sample taken for sequencing was peripheral blood or thyroid tissue (not recorded which). The receptor's source is an adult woman with Graves' disease, either hyperthyroidism or ophthalmopathy (not recorded which).

DNA of the CDR3: TGTGCCAGCAGCCCCAGCGCGAGCACAGATACGCAGTATTTT. It is translated as CASSPSASTDTQYF. The chain recombines TRBV7-1 with TRBJ2-3, with D uncertain. TRBV7-1 is an ORF, and what it does is uncertain. The CDR3 is 14 amino acids. V was shortened by 5 bases and J by 0 bases, with 9 bases between the two germline ends.